The 20 T cell receptor beta chains reported below all come from one sample, sequenced in a study of shared clonotypes between healthy human individuals. The table came from immunoSEQ multiplex PCR; TCRdb's copy has only in-frame clones and leaves some out. The sample has about 460,000 clones; roughly four fifths are singletons. Sequencing was performed on PBMCs. These TCRs come from a woman aged 40 to 55 in good health. Some clones in this sample may be carry-over from other donors' samples.

This clone came up a few times. This could be a read error, since a much larger clone is one nucleotide away. The chain recombines TRBV19 with TRBJ1-5; possibly TRBD1 for D (6 bases). The CDR3 sequence is 15 residues long. The germline gives CDR1 LNHDA, CDR2 SQIVND (reference sequence). CDR3 DNA: TGTGCCAGTAGTGCGACCCCAGGACAGTCTCAGACCCAGCATTTT. Amino acids: CASSATPGQSQTQHF. Filled out from reference TRBV19 and TRBJ1-5, the complete variable domain reads DGGITQSPKYLFRKEGQNVTLSCEQNLNHDAMYWYRQDPGQGLRLIYYSQIVNDFQKGDIAEGYSVSREKKESFPLTVTSAQKNPTAFYLCASSATPGQSQTQHFGDGTRLSIL.

In DNA, the CDR3 is TGTGCCAGCAGCTTAGAGGGGTCCTACTATGGCTACACCTTC. Encoded protein: CASSLEGSYYGYTF. The chain links TRBV7-2 to TRBJ1-2; maybe TRBD1 (5 bases). V dropped 1 base and J dropped 3 bases, with 9 bases sitting between them. This CDR3 has 14 amino acids. Germline V gene sequence: CDR1 SGHTA, CDR2 FQGNSA.

This clone was counted once. At one of its ends the junction is not consistent with the germline gene, which may arise from a read error. This chain joins TRBV29-1 and TRBJ2-1; 14 bases map to TRBD2. The CDR3 has 17 amino acids. From germline, CDR1 is SQVTM and CDR2 ANQGSEA. The CDR3 reads CSVQGLAGGGGYNKQFF. In DNA, the CDR3 is TGCAGCGTCCAAGGACTAGCGGGAGGAGGGGGATACAATAAGCAGTTCTTC.

The CDR3 spells CASSFSAGGPSDEQFF. CDR3 nucleotide sequence: TGCGCCAGCAGCTTCTCGGCGGGAGGGCCGAGCGATGAGCAGTTCTTC. V gene TRBV5-1 combines with J gene TRBJ2-1; 9 bases are a match to TRBD2. Germline CDR1 and CDR2: SGHRS and YFSETQ. After removal of 2 bases from V and 8 bases from J, the junction contained 11 bases not matched to a gene. This CDR3 is built from 16 residues.

This clone turned up a few times. The chain carries TRBV5-6 and TRBJ2-5, with D possibly being TRBD1 (5 bases). Germline CDR1 is SGHDT and CDR2 is YYEEEE. The CDR3 loop spans 14 amino acids. The V end was cut by 3 bases, the J end by 4 bases, with 13 bases between. CDR3 DNA: TGTGCCAGCAGCTCTGTAGGGGCAAGAGAGACCCAGTACTTC. Encoded protein: CASSSVGARETQYF.

Points on this clone: Other nucleotide sequences from this sample produce the same CDR3. The V call is TRBV5-1, the J call TRBJ1-1; D gene unclear. Germline CDR1 and CDR2: SGHRS and YFSETQ. Deletions cut 0 bases from V and 0 bases from J, with 3 bases between. The CDR3 covers 13 residues. CDR3 bases: TGCGCCAGCAGCTTGGGATTGAACACTGAAGCTTTCTTT. This translates into CASSLGLNTEAFF.

This clone came up a few times. The chain couples TRBV27 to TRBJ2-1; D unclear. This CDR3 is built from 10 residues. The germline V gene has CDR1 MNHEY and CDR2 SMNVEV (reference sequence). With 8 bases removed from V and 6 bases from J, the gap between germline ends came to 5 bases. CDR3 DNA sequence: TGTGCCAGCTCGGTCAATGAGCAGTTCTTC. Its protein product is CASSVNEQFF.

Points on this clone: This clone may be a read error of a much larger clone one base away. The chain recombines TRBV11-2 with TRBJ2-5; D might be TRBD1 or TRBD2, each matching 5 bases. This CDR3 has 14 amino acids. CDR1 and CDR2 from the germline V gene are SGHAT and FQNNGV. Trimming cost V 5 bases and J 3 bases, with 13 bases left between them. As DNA, the CDR3 is TGTGCCAGCAGCATTTACGGGACGGAAGAGACCCAGTACTTC. It translates to CASSIYGTEETQYF.

The J gene is TRBJ2-5, the V gene TRBV7-2, with D possibly TRBD2 on 6 matching bases. With 10 bases removed from V and 5 bases from J, the gap between germline ends came to 20 bases. CDR3 size: 14 residues. The germline V gene has CDR1 SGHTA and CDR2 FQGNSA. The CDR3 loop reads CATSKAGRLETQYF. The CDR3 nucleotides are TGTGCCACCTCCAAGGCAGGGAGGTTGGAGACCCAGTACTTC.

The chain uses TRBV29-1 and TRBJ2-1; 9 bases agree with TRBD2. The V gene end was trimmed by 7 bases and the J gene end by 7 bases; junction bases not matched to a gene: 11. This CDR3 is built from 14 residues. Germline-derived CDR1 and CDR2 are SQVTM and ANQGSEA. The CDR3 loop is CSARRQAGGNEQFF. The CDR3 DNA reads as TGCAGCGCTCGCCGACAGGCGGGAGGGAATGAGCAGTTCTTC.

The chain uses TRBV30 and TRBJ1-5, with TRBD1 identical over 10 bases. After removal of 7 bases from V and 6 bases from J, the junction contained 12 bases not matched to a gene. The CDR3 is made up of 15 amino acids. Per germline, CDR1 GTSNPN and CDR2 SVGIG (reference sequence). DNA of the CDR3: TGTGCCTCTACCCCGGGAGACAGGGGGCCTCAGCCCCAGCATTTT. Its translation: CASTPGDRGPQPQHF.

The rearrangement joins TRBV4-2 to TRBJ2-2, with D possibly being TRBD2 (6 bases). V was cut by 1 base and J by 0 bases, with 12 bases left in between. CDR1 is LGHNA and CDR2 is YNFKEQ in the germline V gene. The CDR3 runs 17 residues. The CDR3 here is CASSQVGGATNTGELFF. CDR3 DNA sequence: TGTGCCAGCAGCCAAGTCGGGGGAGCTACGAACACCGGGGAGCTGTTTTTT.

The chain couples TRBV7-3 to TRBJ1-5; D gene uncertain. The germline V gene has CDR1 SGHTA and CDR2 FQGTGA. Trimming cost V 3 bases and J 11 bases, with 17 bases left between them. The CDR3 spans 14 residues. In DNA form, the CDR3 reads TGTGCCAGCAGCTTCGGGAGTTGGCAATCAGCCCAGCATTTT. This translates into CASSFGSWQSAQHF. Looking up the rest from reference TRBV7-3 and TRBJ1-5 gives the full variable domain: GAGVSQTPSNKVTEKGKYVELRCDPISGHTALYWYRQSLGQGPEFLIYFQGTGAADDSGLPNDRFFAVRPEGSVSTLKIQRTERGDSAVYLCASSFGSWQSAQHFGDGTRLSIL.

This chain uses TRBV7-7 with TRBJ2-7; D is undetermined. Trimming removed 8 bases from V and 0 bases from J, with 8 bases in between. The germline CDR1 and CDR2 sequences are SSHAT and FNYEAQ (reference sequence). This CDR3 is built from 12 residues. The CDR3 here is CASRQASYEQYF. Written as DNA, the CDR3 is TGTGCCAGCCGTCAGGCCTCCTACGAGCAGTACTTC.

The V and J genes are TRBV19 and TRBJ2-3; a possible D gene is TRBD2 (6 bases). The CDR3 is made up of 15 amino acids. CDR1 LNHDA and CDR2 SQIVND come from the germline V gene (reference sequence). The V end lost 8 bases, the J end lost 2 bases, and 17 bases lay between the germline ends. For the CDR3, the DNA is TGTGCCAGTGGCCAGCGGGCAGGGAACACAGATACGCAGTATTTT. This codes for CASGQRAGNTDTQYF.

Of note for this clone: This likely came from a read error, as a far larger clone is one base away. Other DNA sequences from this sample encode an identical CDR3 as well. The chain combines TRBV4-1 with TRBJ2-7, with TRBD2 matching over 14 bases. The CDR3 is made up of 16 amino acids. Germline V gene data show CDR1 as MGHRA and CDR2 as YSYEKL. V shed 3 bases and J 6 bases; nucleotides not matched to a gene: 7. DNA of the CDR3: TGCGCCAGCAGCCAGGAAGGGACTAGCGGGAGTATCGAGCAGTACTTC. This gives the protein CASSQEGTSGSIEQYF.

Details on this clone: The same CDR3 also results from other DNA sequences found in this sample. This chain uses TRBV6-5 with TRBJ1-2; D is ambiguous. Germline CDR1 MNHEY, CDR2 SVGAGI. This CDR3 spans 13 amino acids. The ends were cut back, 2 bases at V and 4 bases at J, with 8 bases in the middle. CDR3 DNA sequence: TGTGCCAGCAGTTACGGGCGGTCCTATGGCTACACCTTC. It codes for CASSYGRSYGYTF.

Here the CDR3 reads CASSLAGGRTYNEQFF. In nucleotides, the CDR3 is TGTGCCAGCAGCTTAGCGGGCGGGAGGACCTACAATGAGCAGTTCTTC. V gene TRBV7-8 combines with J gene TRBJ2-1; TRBD2 aligns across 8 bases. Germline CDR1 reads SGHVS; CDR2 reads FQNEAQ. This CDR3 spans 16 amino acids. J gave up 2 bases and V 0 bases, and 3 bases lay outside the gene matches.

This clone has a count of ten or more. The chain couples TRBV28 to TRBJ2-1; 7 bases agree with TRBD1. The germline gives CDR1 MDHEN, CDR2 SYDVKM. CDR3 length: 15 amino acids. Trimming cost V 4 bases and J 4 bases; bases outside gene matches: 7. CDR3 sequence reads: CASSSPSGQYNEQFF. The DNA for the CDR3 is TGTGCCAGCAGTTCACCTTCGGGACAGTACAATGAGCAGTTCTTC. Complete variable domain (other parts from reference TRBV28 and TRBJ2-1): DVKVTQSSRYLVKRTGEKVFLECVQDMDHENMFWYRQDPGLGLRLIYFSYDVKMKEKGDIPEGYSVSREKKERFSLILESASTNQTSMYLCASSSPSGQYNEQFFGPGTRLTVL.

As to this clone: A much more abundant neighbour one base away suggests this may be a read error. The V call is TRBV5-4, the J call TRBJ2-7; TRBD2 matches at 11 bases. V dropped 4 bases and J dropped 5; count of bases not matched to a gene: 11. Germline assignment: CDR1 SGHNT and CDR2 YYREEE (reference sequence). This CDR3 contains 16 residues. This CDR3 is CASSPTSGAGYHEQYF. The CDR3 nucleotides are TGTGCCAGCAGCCCGACTAGCGGGGCCGGGTACCACGAGCAGTACTTC.